The rows below give T cell receptor beta chains drawn from one sample of a study of OX40 agonist ivuxolimab in advanced cancers. The assay was immunoSEQ multiplex PCR, and TCRdb's table has in-frame clones only and misses some. The sample carries 82,000 or so clones, 85% recorded once. The sequencing here drew on CD4+ or CD8+ T cells sorted from blood, taken in a trial of the OX40 agonist ivuxolimab. These receptor sequences come from an adult with an advanced solid tumor such as melanoma, head and neck, liver or kidney cancer. The CDR3 runs from the conserved cysteine through the conserved F or W. D genes are given only for firm matches. Size values are once, few and many counts, or a class for expanded clones, and some rows have none.

>TRBD1|-|TRBV7-6|TRBJ1-5
TGTGCCAGCAGCTTAGCTTGGGGACAGGGCAATCAGCCCCAGCATTTT
CASSLAWGQGNQPQHF
>TRBD2|-|TRBV2|TRBJ2-5
TGTGCCAGCAGTGGACTAGCGGGGAATAAAGAGACCCAGTACTTC
CASSGLAGNKETQYF
>TRBD2|-|TRBV9|TRBJ2-7
TGTGCCAGCAGCGTAGATCTAGCGGGGACTCGGGGCGAGCAGTACTTC
CASSVDLAGTRGEQYF
>-|-|TRBV4-1|TRBJ1-4
TGCGCCAGCAGCCCTCGTCGGACCGAGGACAAACTGTTTTTT
CASSPRRTEDKLFF
>-|-|TRBV5-1|TRBJ1-5
TGCACCAGCAGCTTGGTGGCAGGGCCAAATCAGCCCCAGCATTTT
CTSSLVAGPNQPQHF
>-|-|TRBV5-6|TRBJ2-1
TGTGCCAGCAGCTATCTGGACGGGAACTCCTACAATGAGCAGTTCTTC
CASSYLDGNSYNEQFF
>-|few|TRBV28|TRBJ1-5
TGTGCCAGCAGTTTTCGCGGGGCTAGGGCGCATTTT
CASSFRGARAHF
>-|-|TRBV7-9|TRBJ2-3
TGTGCCAGCAGCTTCAGGGGAAAGGGGTTCGGAGATACGCAGTATTTT
CASSFRGKGFGDTQYF
>-|once|TRBV12-5|TRBJ2-6
TGTGCTAGTGGTTTAGCCTCTGGGGCCAACGTCCTGACTTTC
CASGLASGANVLTF
>-|once|TRBV28|TRBJ1-3
TGTGCCAGCATCGGTGGGAACACCATATATTTT
CASIGGNTIYF
>TRBD1|-|TRBV30|TRBJ2-7
TGTGCCTGGAGTGTCCCGGGACAGGGATCTTGGCAGTACTTC
CAWSVPGQGSWQYF
>TRBD1|once|TRBV6-6|TRBJ1-2
TGTGCCAGCAGTTCCATCCACCGGGACAGGGGCAATGGCTACACCTTC
CASSSIHRDRGNGYTF
>-|-|TRBV30|TRBJ2-5
TGTGCCTGGAGTGTACCCTTCGCGGGGCCCCGGGAGACCCAGTACTTC
CAWSVPFAGPRETQYF
>-|once|TRBV19|TRBJ2-6
TGTGCCAGTAGCGAAACCCTTGGAGGGTATGGGGCCAACGTCCTGACTTTC
CASSETLGGYGANVLTF
>-|-|TRBV10-3|TRBJ2-7
TGTGCCATCAGCCCGGGACAACCCTACGAGCAGTACTTC
CAISPGQPYEQYF
>-|-|TRBV27|TRBJ2-4
TGTGCCAGCAGTTCATCTCTAGGGGTAGCCAAAAACATTCAGTACTTC
CASSSSLGVAKNIQYF
>-|-|TRBV7-9|TRBJ1-1
TGTGCCAGCAGCCGATACGTGGGGGGAGCTTTCTTT
CASSRYVGGAFF
>-|-|TRBV28|TRBJ1-1
TGTGCCAGCAGGTCGGGGAACTCTGAAGCTTTCTTT
CASRSGNSEAFF
>TRBD1|-|TRBV4-2|TRBJ1-5
TGTGCCAGCAGCCAGGCGGGACAGGGGAATCAGCCCCAGCATTTT
CASSQAGQGNQPQHF
>-|-|TRBV13|TRBJ1-2
TGTGCCAGCAGCTTAGGCCTGGGGAACTATGGCTACACCTTC
CASSLGLGNYGYTF
>TRBD1|-|TRBV28|TRBJ2-5
TGTGCCAGCAGGGACAACAGGGGGCAGTGGGAGACCCAGTACTTC
CASRDNRGQWETQYF
>-|-|TRBV28|TRBJ2-7
TGTGCCAGCAGTTTGGGGACTCAGTACGAGCAGTACTTC
CASSLGTQYEQYF
>-|-|TRBV28|TRBJ1-2
TGTGCCAGCACGAACTCAGGGGACGGGAGTAACTATGGCTACACCTTC
CASTNSGDGSNYGYTF
>-|-|TRBV2|TRBJ2-3
TGTGCCAGCAGTAGACAGGATACGCAGTATTTT
CASSRQDTQYF
>-|-|TRBV12-5|TRBJ2-6
TGTGCTAGTGGTTCCGGGACGGCCACCGGGGCCAACGTCCTGACTTTC
CASGSGTATGANVLTF
>-|-|TRBV28|TRBJ2-5
TGTGCCAGCAATAGTGGACAGCTTCAAGAGACCCAGTACTTC
CASNSGQLQETQYF
>TRBD2|-|TRBV7-6|TRBJ2-3
TGTGCCAGCAGCTTAGGTAGTACTAGCGGGGGTTTAACAGATACGCAGTATTTT
CASSLGSTSGGLTDTQYF
>-|few|TRBV11-1|TRBJ1-5
TGTGCCAGCAGCTCGAACGGGGATCAGCCCCAGCATTTT
CASSSNGDQPQHF
>-|-|TRBV5-6|TRBJ1-1
TGTGCCAGCAGCATTCTGGAGAACACTGAAGCTTTCTTT
CASSILENTEAFF
>-|few|TRBV4-3|TRBJ2-3
TGCGCCAGCAGCCAAGATCACATGGGGTGGGCAGATACGCAGTATTTT
CASSQDHMGWADTQYF
>-|-|TRBV7-3|TRBJ2-2
TGTGCCAGCAGCTTACAGGGACCCCGCAACACCGGGGAGCTGTTTTTT
CASSLQGPRNTGELFF
>TRBD1|-|TRBV4-1|TRBJ1-1
TGCGCCAGCAGCCAAGACTCTACAGGGGCCGGGAACACTGAAGCTTTCTTT
CASSQDSTGAGNTEAFF
>-|-|TRBV11-2|TRBJ1-2
TGTGCCAGCAGGGTGGCAGGAGGGGATGGCTACACCTTC
CASRVAGGDGYTF
>TRBD1|-|TRBV6-1|TRBJ1-4
TGTGCCAGCAGTGACAGACAGGGGGCGGGGGAAAAACTGTTTTTT
CASSDRQGAGEKLFF
>-|once|TRBV11-1|TRBJ1-1
TGTGCCAGCACCACGGACCGCCTCGGAGCTTTCTTT
CASTTDRLGAFF
>TRBD2|-|TRBV7-9|TRBJ2-3
TGTGCCATCGGAGCGGGGGGCTCTAGCACAGATACGCAGTATTTT
CAIGAGGSSTDTQYF
>-|once|TRBV5-1|TRBJ2-1
TGCGCCAGCAGTAGGACCGAGGGGGAGGTCTATGAGCAGTTCTTC
CASSRTEGEVYEQFF
>TRBD2|-|TRBV4-1|TRBJ2-5
TGCGCCAGCAGCCAAGGTCAGAGCGGGAGCTACCAAGAGACCCAGTACTTC
CASSQGQSGSYQETQYF
>-|-|TRBV28|TRBJ2-3
TGTGCCAGCAGTCCAACCGGCCAGGGACAGCGGGGCACAGATACGCAGTATTTT
CASSPTGQGQRGTDTQYF
>-|-|TRBV7-9|TRBJ2-1
TGTGCCAGCAGCTTTTTTCAGGGCCCCTACAATGAGCAGTTCTTC
CASSFFQGPYNEQFF
>-|-|TRBV28|TRBJ1-2
TGTGCCAGCAGTTTGTCAGCCAACTATGGCTACACCTTC
CASSLSANYGYTF
>-|-|TRBV19|TRBJ2-2
TGTGCCATTGGACCATCGCCCCTCGGAACCGGGGAGCTGTTTTTT
CAIGPSPLGTGELFF
>TRBD1|once|TRBV28|TRBJ2-7
TGTGCCAGCAGTTTCAGGGGGCGGACCCCCTACGAGCAGTACTTC
CASSFRGRTPYEQYF
>TRBD1|-|TRBV13|TRBJ2-2
TGTGCCAGCACTTTCAAAGGGGGCCGTACGGGACGGTCGAACACCGGGGAGCTGTTTTTT
CASTFKGGRTGRSNTGELFF
>-|-|TRBV7-9|TRBJ1-6
TGTGCCAGCAGCTTAGCTTTAAATTCACCCCTCCACTTT
CASSLALNSPLHF